The 12 T cell receptor beta chains below all came from one sample that was sequenced in a study of cytomegalovirus exposure and HLA in healthy donors. PCR involved 60 Vbeta and 13 Jbeta primers. Produced via immunoSEQ multiplex PCR; TCRdb's table is partial and in-frame only. The sample holds some 190,000 clones, 65% to 85% seen once. The source material was PBMCs. These receptors came from a girl between 10 and 17 years old in good health and CMV-seropositive.

The gene calls are TRBV9 and TRBJ2-1; TRBD2 aligns across 14 bases. Per germline, CDR1 SGDLS and CDR2 YYNGEE. The CDR3 extends over 17 amino acids. V shed 4 bases, J shed 3 bases, and the junction held 6 bases outside the gene matches. CDR3 bases: TGTGCCAGCAGCCTGACTAGCGGGAGGGCCTTCTACAATGAGCAGTTCTTC. Amino acids: CASSLTSGRAFYNEQFF. The whole variable domain, remainder taken from reference TRBV9 and TRBJ2-1, is DSGVTQTPKHLITATGQRVTLRCSPRSGDLSVYWYQQSLDQGLQFLIQYYNGEERAKGNILERFSAQQFPDLHSELNLSSLELGDSALYFCASSLTSGRAFYNEQFFGPGTRLTVL.

Only a few counts were recorded for this clone. The chain couples TRBV5-6 to TRBJ2-3, with 9 nucleotides matching TRBD1. The CDR3 has 15 residues. CDR1 SGHDT and CDR2 YYEEEE come from the germline V gene. V was pared by 3 bases and J by 4 bases, with 6 bases of the junction left unmatched. Written as DNA, the CDR3 is TGTGCCAGCAGCTCGGGGACAGGGAAGTCAGATACGCAGTATTTT. It is translated as CASSSGTGKSDTQYF.

The chain combines TRBV29-1 with TRBJ2-2; TRBD2 is a possible D gene (5 bases). Germline V gene lookup returns CDR1 SQVTM and CDR2 ANQGSEA. Trimming cost V 6 bases and J 1 base, with 9 bases left between them. The CDR3 sequence is 13 residues long. The CDR3 region has the DNA TGCAGCGTACGACGGGAGAACACCGGGGAGCTGTTTTTT. Translating gives CSVRRENTGELFF.

The rearrangement uses TRBV7-9 and TRBJ1-1; D is possibly TRBD1 (6 bases). The germline gives CDR1 SEHNR, CDR2 FQNEAQ (reference sequence). V lost 4 bases and J lost 3, with 15 bases in between. The CDR3 is 15 amino acids. The CDR3 protein is CASSSVQGKYTEAFF. The CDR3 region has the DNA TGTGCCAGCAGCTCTGTTCAGGGGAAGTACACTGAAGCTTTCTTT.

By share of the sample, this clone is medium-sized. The chain carries TRBV30 and TRBJ2-3; 9 positions agree with TRBD2. This CDR3 is 16 amino acids long. Germline CDR1 reads GTSNPN; CDR2 reads SVGIG (reference sequence). Trimming cost V 2 bases and J 2 bases; bases outside gene matches: 8. CDR3 sequence: CAWSLGTSPTTDTQYF. The CDR3 DNA is TGTGCCTGGAGTTTAGGGACTAGCCCAACCACAGATACGCAGTATTTT.

The rearrangement uses TRBV19 and TRBJ1-5; D might be TRBD1 (6 bases). The CDR3 runs to 16 residues. V lost 4 bases and J lost 9, with 22 bases in between. Germline CDR1 reads LNHDA; CDR2 reads SQIVND (reference sequence). This chain's CDR3 is CASSRQLDSLGWPQHF. CDR3 nucleotides: TGTGCCAGTAGTAGACAGCTGGACAGTCTCGGTTGGCCCCAGCATTTT.

This rearrangement joins TRBV27 to TRBJ2-7; D is unresolved. Germline V lookup: CDR1 MNHEY, CDR2 SMNVEV (reference sequence). This CDR3 has 14 residues. V lost 3 bases to trimming and J lost 4 bases, with 13 bases between them. CDR3 residues: CASSFRGGEYEQYF. CDR3 sequence (DNA): TGTGCCAGCAGTTTCCGCGGCGGAGAGTACGAGCAGTACTTC.

The chain is built from TRBV7-3 and TRBJ2-3; 10 bases agree with TRBD2. J gave up 2 bases and V 1 base, and 6 bases lay outside the gene matches. The CDR3 length is 17 residues. The germline V gene encodes CDR1 SGHTA and CDR2 FQGTGA. CDR3 coding DNA: TGTGCCAGCAGCTTAAGGGGGGGACTAGCGTACACAGATACGCAGTATTTT. The encoded protein is CASSLRGGLAYTDTQYF.

There are a few counts of this clone. The V call is TRBV6-6, the J call TRBJ1-1; D may be TRBD1 (6 bases). This CDR3 is 14 amino acids long. Per germline, CDR1 MNHNY and CDR2 SVGAGI (reference sequence). Trimming stripped 7 bases from V and 1 base from J, with 13 bases between. The CDR3 region is CASTTEGENTEAFF. The CDR3 nucleotides read TGTGCCAGCACGACCGAGGGGGAGAACACTGAAGCTTTCTTT.

This chain links TRBV28 with TRBJ2-1; weak D call: TRBD2 (6 bases). V shed 2 bases and J shed 2 bases, with 10 bases lying between them. CDR1 is MDHEN and CDR2 is SYDVKM in the germline V gene. The CDR3 length is 15 residues. The DNA of the CDR3 is TGTGCCAGCAGTTTAGGCGGGAACGCCTACAATGAGCAGTTCTTC. This gives the protein CASSLGGNAYNEQFF.

In its sample, this clone was seen once. This chain links TRBV19 with TRBJ2-5; 7 bases agree with TRBD1. This CDR3 is 13 amino acids long. From germline, CDR1 is LNHDA and CDR2 SQIVND (reference sequence). V dropped 3 bases and J dropped 4; count of bases not matched to a gene: 2. CDR3 nucleotide sequence: TGTGCCAGTAGTATCCGGGACAGAGAGACCCAGTACTTC. Protein: CASSIRDRETQYF.

V usage is TRBV6-5 and J usage is TRBJ1-5; D uncertain. This CDR3 has 15 amino acids. The germline CDR1 and CDR2 sequences are MNHEY and SVGAGI. V was shortened by 5 bases and J by 7 bases, with 18 bases between the two germline ends. The CDR3 reads CASSQRHPSLQPQHF. Here the CDR3 DNA reads TGTGCCAGCAGTCAACGACACCCAAGCCTCCAGCCCCAGCATTTT.